This T cell receptor beta chain appears in the sequencing data of a study of blood T cell repertoires in COVID-19. Study overall: COVID-19 samples collected from the United States, Italy and Spain covered acute and convalescent phases. Sample material is recorded as cDNA or gDNA derived from T cells, B-cell-depleted T cells, or PBMCs.

Authors' data handling: Amplification from reference gene primers served as the basis for estimated nucleated cell counts. Assay used: immunoSEQ multiplex PCR; TCRdb lists only in-frame clones, some missing. That table is the source of V, J and clone size, and D and trimming were worked out from the DNA. This sample carries a few hundred thousand clones, 86% of them seen once, and the ten largest clones take 6.2%. The germline V gene has CDR1 SEHNR and CDR2 FQNEAQ (reference sequence). CDR3 length: 16 residues. The germline V and J ends were trimmed by 1 base and 0 bases, with 7 bases remaining between them.

This TCR derives from a man aged 60-69 years with acute or convalescent COVID-19. The material sequenced was peripheral blood. The rearrangement joins TRBV7-9 to TRBJ2-6; no clear D gene. The chain's CDR3 is CASSLGSGSGANVLTF. Here the CDR3 DNA reads TGTGCCAGCAGCTTAGGTTCGGGCTCTGGGGCCAACGTCCTGACTTTC.